This T cell receptor (beta chain) was retrieved from a study of T cell responses to AZD1222 COVID-19 vaccine. Study-wide points: The study found vaccine-associated CD4 TCRs spanning spike, dominant at 160-218 and 743-854. Reports say nearly half of spike-specific TCRs go after unmutated variant regions. Most donors were white British, females outnumbered males, and clonal diversity was possibly underestimated. Two AZD1222 administrations were followed by greater Spike-specific TCR breadth and depth.

This table comes from immunoSEQ multiplex PCR, and its TCRdb copy is limited to in-frame clones, with some not included. The sample lists about 140,000 clones; around nine tenths were seen once. As regards this clone: What it binds is not known.

The receptor was derived from an adult in good health. Sequences were derived from peripheral blood, sampled on day 0 of AZD1222 vaccination.

CDR3 nucleotides: TGTGCCACCAGTGACAGACTAGCGGGAGCGGGAGATACGCAGTATTTT. It yields the protein CATSDRLAGAGDTQYF. The chain links TRBV24-1 to TRBJ2-3; 12 bases fit TRBD2. V gave up 4 bases and J gave up 5 bases; unmatched junction bases: 6. The CDR3 has 16 amino acids. Germline V gene data show CDR1 as KGHDR and CDR2 as SFDVKD.